A selection of T cell receptor beta chains follows, all from one sample in a study of blood T cells in healthy people across ages. A single record per CDR3 protein comes from TCRdb applying MiXCR to the 5' RACE reads. Here the sample spans 540,000 or so distinct CDR3 sequences, around 24% being singletons. A further study also used this sample, focusing on T cells of mothers and their children.

Sequences were obtained from blood. These receptors were collected from a boy aged 5 to 17 in good health. The CDR3 runs from the conserved cysteine through the conserved F or W. A D gene is named only where the DNA matches it firmly. The size entry is marked missing in some rows and otherwise reads once, few, many or a size class.

j_call clone_size v_call d_call cdr3_aa cdr3_nt
TRBJ2-3 few TRBV3-1 - CASSQKTTSSTDAQYF TGTGCCAGCAGCCAGAAGACGACGTCTAGCACAGATGCGCAGTATTTT
TRBJ2-1 - TRBV5-6 TRBD2 CASSLRTSGGARNEQFF TGTGCCAGCAGCTTACGGACTAGCGGGGGGGCAAGGAATGAGCAGTTCTTC
TRBJ2-1 few TRBV14 - CASSQDWNSYNEQFF TGTGCCAGCAGCCAAGATTGGAACTCCTACAATGAGCAGTTCTTC
TRBJ1-2 few TRBV29-1 - CSALGPYGYTF TGCAGCGCCCTCGGTCCCTATGGCTACACCTTC
TRBJ1-1 - TRBV9 - CASSVATSRSSVRF TGTGCCAGCAGCGTAGCTACAAGTAGGAGTTCGGTCCGATTT
TRBJ2-7 few TRBV29-1 TRBD1 CSVETGAAEQYF TGCAGCGTTGAGACAGGGGCTGCGGAGCAGTACTTC
TRBJ2-7 - TRBV6-1 TRBD2 CASRRSGLRTSGSLYEQYF TGTGCCAGCAGACGATCGGGACTGAGGACTAGCGGGTCCCTCTACGAGCAGTACTTC
TRBJ2-5 - TRBV3-1 - CASSHDQETQYF TGTGCCAGCAGCCACGATCAAGAGACCCAGTACTTC
TRBJ2-5 - TRBV7-2 - CASSHHLVSGLQETQYF TGTGCCAGCAGCCATCATCTGGTCAGCGGGCTGCAAGAGACCCAGTACTTC
TRBJ1-1 - TRBV28 TRBD1 CASSFSTGGFLNTEAFF TGTGCCAGCAGTTTTAGCACAGGGGGCTTTTTGAACACTGAAGCTTTCTTT
TRBJ1-2 few TRBV29-1 - CSVARGAGGYTF TGCAGCGTCGCTAGGGGGGCAGGTGGCTACACCTTC
TRBJ2-7 few TRBV20-1 - CSARELPKNEQYF TGCAGTGCTAGAGAGCTGCCCAAGAACGAGCAGTACTTC
TRBJ1-2 few TRBV2 - CASTPQPINYGYTF TGTGCCAGCACGCCGCAGCCCATTAACTATGGCTACACCTTC
TRBJ2-5 - TRBV28 TRBD2 CASSSLHGLGEETQYF TGTGCCAGCAGTTCATTGCATGGACTAGGGGAAGAGACCCAGTACTTC
TRBJ1-4 once TRBV20-1 - CSATCREQANEKLFF TGCAGTGCTACCTGCAGGGAACAGGCTAATGAAAAACTGTTTTTT
TRBJ2-7 - TRBV20-1 TRBD2 CSARTPSGGTSYEQYF TGCAGTGCTAGGACGCCTAGCGGGGGGACCTCCTACGAGCAGTACTTC
TRBJ2-5 many TRBV18 - CASSTRTEETQYF TGTGCCAGCTCAACCCGGACAGAAGAGACCCAGTACTTC
TRBJ1-6 few TRBV20-1 - CSARALRQNSPLHF TGCAGTGCTAGAGCTCTCAGGCAGAATTCACCCCTCCACTTT